The next 20 T cell receptor beta chains were all read from a single sample in a study of blood T cell repertoires in COVID-19 (dated by TCRdb to between 2020 and 2021). The library was built by means of the immunoSEQ multiplex PCR assay. In its TCRdb copy, this immuneACCESS table keeps in-frame sequences only and misses some clones. Where compared with another copy, unresolved V genes explain less than half of these, and the others have no known cause. For this sample there are approximately 45,000 clones; roughly 86% appear just once. The ten largest clonotypes hold about 5% of the sample. Sequencing input: peripheral blood. The receptors were sampled from a man aged 40-55 years with active COVID-19.

This clone was observed once. The V and J genes are TRBV5-4 and TRBJ1-1, with 10 bases that match TRBD1. Germline CDR1 SGHNT, CDR2 YYREEE (reference sequence). With V trimmed by 3 bases and J by 2 bases, 7 bases remained unmatched. The CDR3 covers 16 residues. CDR3 sequence: CASSSARDRGNTEAFF. The DNA of the CDR3 is TGTGCCAGCAGCTCAGCCCGGGACAGGGGTAACACTGAAGCTTTCTTT.

The CDR3 sequence is CASSLASSTDTQYF. CDR3 coding DNA: TGTGCCAGCAGCTTAGCCTCTAGCACAGATACGCAGTATTTT. The V call is TRBV7-9, the J call TRBJ2-3; D ambiguous. Trimming cost V 0 bases and J 0 bases, with 4 bases left between them. The CDR3 sequence is 14 residues long. The germline CDR1 and CDR2 sequences are SEHNR and FQNEAQ (reference sequence).

Turning to this clone: The same CDR3 can be traced to other DNA sequences in this sample. The gene calls are TRBV19 and TRBJ2-5, with 10 positions matching TRBD1. The length of the CDR3 is 14 residues. The germline CDR1 and CDR2 sequences are LNHDA and SQIVND (reference sequence). The V and J ends lost 8 bases and 4 bases, in that order; junction bases with no gene match: 7. CDR3 nucleotide sequence: TGTGCCAGTCGGGACAGGGGCCGGGGAGAGACCCAGTACTTC. This sequence encodes CASRDRGRGETQYF.

V usage is TRBV19 and J usage is TRBJ2-5, with D unclear. CDR3 length: 13 residues. The germline gives CDR1 LNHDA, CDR2 SQIVND (reference sequence). The ends were cut back, 1 base at V and 4 bases at J, with 7 bases in the middle. Here the CDR3 reads CASSIALRETQYF. CDR3 coding DNA: TGTGCCAGTAGTATAGCCCTGAGAGAGACCCAGTACTTC.

This clone was seen just once. The chain is built from TRBV18 and TRBJ2-7, with 11 nucleotides matching TRBD2. CDR3 length: 15 amino acids. Germline CDR1 and CDR2: KGHSH and LQKENI. V shed 3 bases, J shed 4 bases, and the junction held 5 bases outside the gene matches. CDR3 region: CASSPSGLADYEQYF. The CDR3 DNA follows: TGTGCCAGCTCACCTTCGGGACTAGCGGATTACGAGCAGTACTTC.

This chain joins TRBV7-3 and TRBJ1-2; TRBD1 is a possible D gene (6 bases). V dropped 5 bases and J dropped 8 bases, with 18 bases sitting between them. The CDR3 spans 14 residues. Per germline, CDR1 SGHTA and CDR2 FQGTGA. The CDR3 DNA is TGTGCCAGCAGCATAGACCAGGGGCAAGGCGGCTACACCTTC. This gives the protein CASSIDQGQGGYTF.

This chain uses TRBV7-3 with TRBJ1-2, with D perhaps TRBD1 (5 bases). V shed 5 bases and J shed 2 bases, with 9 bases lying between them. The CDR3 contains 13 residues. Germline loops: CDR1 SGHTA, CDR2 FQGTGA. CDR3 protein: CASSPDSNYGYTF. The CDR3 bases are TGTGCCAGCAGCCCCGACAGCAACTATGGCTACACCTTC.

The chain recombines TRBV7-3 with TRBJ2-2; TRBD2 aligns across 7 bases. V lost 4 bases to trimming and J lost 0 bases; unmatched junction nucleotides: 5. The germline V gene has CDR1 SGHTA and CDR2 FQGTGA. The CDR3 has 16 residues. Here the CDR3 reads CASSSQAGPNTGELFF. The CDR3 nucleotides read TGTGCCAGCAGCTCCCAAGCGGGACCGAACACCGGGGAGCTGTTTTTT. Supplemented by reference TRBV7-3 and TRBJ2-2, the full variable domain reads GAGVSQTPSNKVTEKGKYVELRCDPISGHTALYWYRQSLGQGPEFLIYFQGTGAADDSGLPNDRFFAVRPEGSVSTLKIQRTERGDSAVYLCASSSQAGPNTGELFFGEGSRLTVL.

V is TRBV5-1 and J is TRBJ2-2, with a possible D match to TRBD1 (5 bases). Trimming took 1 base from V and 1 from J, leaving 5 bases between them. The CDR3 loop spans 14 amino acids. Germline V CDR1 and CDR2: SGHRS, YFSETQ. The CDR3 DNA sequence: TGCGCCAGCAGCTTGACAGGGAACACCGGGGAGCTGTTTTTT. Encoded protein: CASSLTGNTGELFF.

The chain has TRBV19 and TRBJ2-1, with 9 nucleotides matching TRBD2. V shed 1 base, J shed 9 bases, and the junction held 10 bases outside the gene matches. The CDR3 has 16 residues. Germline values: CDR1 LNHDA, CDR2 SQIVND (reference sequence). The CDR3 DNA reads TGTGCCAGTAGTATAGGGATAGCGGGAGTTTCGGGTGAGCAGTTCTTC. This sequence encodes CASSIGIAGVSGEQFF.

The V and J genes are TRBV7-9 and TRBJ1-1, with D unclear. Trimming left V 0 bases short and J 8 bases short, with 10 bases between. Germline V gives CDR1 SEHNR, CDR2 FQNEAQ (reference sequence). The CDR3 contains 13 residues. CDR3 nucleotide sequence: TGTGCCAGCAGCTTAGCCTCGAGGGCCGAAGCTTTCTTT. Translating it yields CASSLASRAEAFF.

This clone was seen once. Other nucleotide sequences in the sample specify the same CDR3. The gene calls are TRBV6-5 and TRBJ1-3, with 8 bases that match TRBD1. The CDR3 has 14 residues. V shed 6 bases, J shed 2 bases, and the junction held 3 bases outside the gene matches. CDR1 and CDR2 (germline): MNHEY, SVGAGI. Here the CDR3 reads CASRRQGPGNTIYF. The DNA for the CDR3 is TGTGCCAGCAGACGACAGGGGCCTGGAAACACCATATATTTT.

This chain links TRBV10-3 with TRBJ2-3, with TRBD2 matching over 8 bases. The length of the CDR3 is 16 residues. Germline V CDR1 and CDR2: ENHRY, SYGVKD. Germline trimming cut 0 bases from V and 2 bases from J; bases unmatched to any gene: 4. CDR3 bases: TGTGCCATCAGTGAGTCGTTAGCGGGAACCACAGATACGCAGTATTTT. Its translation: CAISESLAGTTDTQYF.

Only a few counts were recorded for this clone. This sequence joins TRBV13 and TRBJ2-1; 10 nucleotides line up with TRBD2. The J segment lost 1 base and the V segment lost 7 bases, leaving 16 bases of the junction unmatched. Germline CDR1 reads PRHDT; CDR2 reads FYEKMQ (reference sequence). The CDR3 covers 19 residues. The CDR3 loop is CASKKTGLASGRSYNEQFF. CDR3 in DNA: TGTGCCAGCAAAAAAACGGGACTAGCGTCAGGGAGGTCCTACAATGAGCAGTTCTTC.

V is TRBV3-1 (or the pseudogene TRBV3-2) and J is TRBJ2-5; D gene uncertain. Germline V gene sequence: CDR1 LGHDT, CDR2 YNNKEL (reference sequence). There are 13 residues in the CDR3. V was clipped by 5 bases and J by 5 bases, with 12 bases between them. CDR3 amino acids: CASSFDVGETQYF. The CDR3 nucleotides read TGTGCCAGCAGCTTCGACGTCGGGGAGACCCAGTACTTC.

The chain links TRBV6-2 or TRBV6-3 to TRBJ2-7; 7 bases line up with TRBD2. V lost 4 bases, J lost 3 bases, and 6 bases stayed unmatched. The CDR3 sequence is 14 residues long. Germline values: CDR1 MNHEY, CDR2 SVGEGT. Here the CDR3 DNA reads TGTGCCAGCAGTTCCCCCGGGACTATCTACGAGCAGTACTTC. Its protein product is CASSSPGTIYEQYF.

This chain joins TRBV2 and TRBJ2-5, with TRBD1 identical over 9 bases. Germline assignment: CDR1 SNHLY and CDR2 FYNNEI. The CDR3 contains 15 residues. V gave up 6 bases and J gave up 5 bases; unmatched junction bases: 10. In nucleotides, the CDR3 is TGTGCCAGCAGCGCTACCGGGACAGGGCGGGAGACCCAGTACTTC. This gives the protein CASSATGTGRETQYF.

The chain employs TRBV29-1 and TRBJ1-2; D unresolved. Germline V gene sequence: CDR1 SQVTM, CDR2 ANQGSEA. This CDR3 has 11 amino acids. Trimming stripped 4 bases from V and 8 bases from J, with 11 bases between. CDR3 nucleotides: TGCAGCGTTGGGCACGGCGGAGGCTACACCTTC. Its translation: CSVGHGGGYTF.

V gene TRBV9 combines with J gene TRBJ2-2, with TRBD1 matching over 11 bases. The V segment lost 5 bases and the J segment 2 bases; nucleotides outside the gene matches: 5. This CDR3 comprises 16 residues. Germline lookup yields CDR1 SGDLS and CDR2 YYNGEE. In DNA, the CDR3 is TGTGCCAGCAGTGGACAGGGGGCGGTAAACACCGGGGAGCTGTTTTTT. Amino acid sequence: CASSGQGAVNTGELFF.

CDR3 sequence reads: CASIGLSSGNTIYF. The CDR3 nucleotides read TGTGCCAGCATCGGACTGAGCTCTGGAAACACCATATATTTT. J is TRBJ1-3 and V is TRBV6-5; D is unresolved. Looked up from germline, CDR1 is MNHEY and CDR2 is SVGAGI. This CDR3 spans 14 amino acids. The V gene lost 7 bases and the J gene lost 0 bases, with 10 bases spanning the gap.